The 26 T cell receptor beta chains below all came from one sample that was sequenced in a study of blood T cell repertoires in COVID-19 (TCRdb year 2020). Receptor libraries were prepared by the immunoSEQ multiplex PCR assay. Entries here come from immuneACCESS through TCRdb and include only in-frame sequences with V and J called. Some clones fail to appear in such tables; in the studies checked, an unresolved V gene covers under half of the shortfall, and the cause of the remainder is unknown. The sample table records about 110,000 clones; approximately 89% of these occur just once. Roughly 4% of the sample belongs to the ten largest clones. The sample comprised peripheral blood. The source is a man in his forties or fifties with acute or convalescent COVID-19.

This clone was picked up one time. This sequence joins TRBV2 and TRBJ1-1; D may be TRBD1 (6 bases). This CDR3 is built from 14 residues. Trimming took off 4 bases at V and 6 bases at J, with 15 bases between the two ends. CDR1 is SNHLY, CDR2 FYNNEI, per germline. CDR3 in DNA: TGTGCCAGCAGTGTGAACAGGGAAGGCGCTGAAGCTTTCTTT. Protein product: CASSVNREGAEAFF.

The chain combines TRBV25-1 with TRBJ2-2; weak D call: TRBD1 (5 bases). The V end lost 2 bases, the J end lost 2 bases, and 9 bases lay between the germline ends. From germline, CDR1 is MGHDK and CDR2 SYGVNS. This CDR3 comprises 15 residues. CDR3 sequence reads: CASSEEDKNTGELFF. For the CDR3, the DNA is TGTGCCAGCAGTGAAGAGGACAAAAACACCGGGGAGCTGTTTTTT.

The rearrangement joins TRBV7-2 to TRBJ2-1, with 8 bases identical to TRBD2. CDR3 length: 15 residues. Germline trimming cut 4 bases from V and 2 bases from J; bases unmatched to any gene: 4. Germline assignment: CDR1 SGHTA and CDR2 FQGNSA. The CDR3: CASSSSGGPYNEQFF. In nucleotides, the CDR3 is TGTGCCAGCAGCTCCTCGGGGGGGCCCTACAATGAGCAGTTCTTC.

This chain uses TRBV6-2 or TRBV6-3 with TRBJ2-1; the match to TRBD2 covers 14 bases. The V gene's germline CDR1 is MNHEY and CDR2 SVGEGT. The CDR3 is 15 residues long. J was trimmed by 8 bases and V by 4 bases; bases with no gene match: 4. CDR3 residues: CASSSTSGGAYEQFF. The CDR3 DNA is TGTGCCAGCAGTTCGACTAGCGGGGGGGCTTATGAGCAGTTCTTC.

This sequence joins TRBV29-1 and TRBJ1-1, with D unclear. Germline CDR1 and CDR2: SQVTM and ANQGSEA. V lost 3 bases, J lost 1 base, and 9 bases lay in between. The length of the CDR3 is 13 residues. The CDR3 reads CSVERPTNTEAFF. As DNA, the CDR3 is TGCAGCGTTGAGCGGCCGACGAACACTGAAGCTTTCTTT.

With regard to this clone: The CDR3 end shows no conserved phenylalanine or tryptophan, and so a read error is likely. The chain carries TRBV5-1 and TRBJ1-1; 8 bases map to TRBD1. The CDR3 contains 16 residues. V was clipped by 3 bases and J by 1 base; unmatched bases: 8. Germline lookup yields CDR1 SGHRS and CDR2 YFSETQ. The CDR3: CASSSGQGRPNTEAFL. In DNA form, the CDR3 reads TGCGCCAGCAGCTCTGGACAGGGCCGACCGAACACTGAAGCTTTCCTT.

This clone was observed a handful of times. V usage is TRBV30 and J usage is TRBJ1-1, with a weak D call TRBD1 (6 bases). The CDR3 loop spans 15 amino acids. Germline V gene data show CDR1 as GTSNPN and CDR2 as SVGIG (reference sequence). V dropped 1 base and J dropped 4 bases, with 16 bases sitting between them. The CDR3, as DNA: TGTGCCTGGAGTGGGGCACAGGGTATTGGCACTGAAGCTTTCTTT. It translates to CAWSGAQGIGTEAFF.

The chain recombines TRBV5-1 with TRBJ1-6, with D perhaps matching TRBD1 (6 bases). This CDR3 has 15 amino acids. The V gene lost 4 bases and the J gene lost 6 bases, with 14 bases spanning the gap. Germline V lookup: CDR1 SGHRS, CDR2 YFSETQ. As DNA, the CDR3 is TGCGCCAGCAGCCCATCACAGGGTGGTAATTCACCCCTCCACTTT. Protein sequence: CASSPSQGGNSPLHF.

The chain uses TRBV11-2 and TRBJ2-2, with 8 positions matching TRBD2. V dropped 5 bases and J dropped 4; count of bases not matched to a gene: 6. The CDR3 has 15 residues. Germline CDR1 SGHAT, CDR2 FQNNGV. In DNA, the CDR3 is TGTGCCAGCAGCCAGAGACGGGAGGGCACCGGGGAGCTGTTTTTT. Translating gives CASSQRREGTGELFF.

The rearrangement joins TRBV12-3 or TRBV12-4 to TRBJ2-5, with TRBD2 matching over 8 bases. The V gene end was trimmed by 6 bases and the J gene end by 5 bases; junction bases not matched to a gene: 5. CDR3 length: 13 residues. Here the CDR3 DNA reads TGTGCCAGCAGCGGACTAGCCCGGGAGACCCAGTACTTC. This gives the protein CASSGLARETQYF.

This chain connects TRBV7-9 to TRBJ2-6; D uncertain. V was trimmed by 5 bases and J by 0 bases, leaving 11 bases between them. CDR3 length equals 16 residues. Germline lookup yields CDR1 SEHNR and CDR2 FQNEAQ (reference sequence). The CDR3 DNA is TGTGCCAGCAGCAGGGTATCGTTCTCTGGGGCCAACGTCCTGACTTTC. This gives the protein CASSRVSFSGANVLTF.

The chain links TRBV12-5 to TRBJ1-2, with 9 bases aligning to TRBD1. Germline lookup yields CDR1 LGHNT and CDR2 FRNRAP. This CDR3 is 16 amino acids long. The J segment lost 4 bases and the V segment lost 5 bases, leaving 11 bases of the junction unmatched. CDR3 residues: CASGRTGGAGGYGYTF. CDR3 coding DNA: TGTGCTAGTGGTCGTACAGGGGGCGCGGGCGGCTATGGCTACACCTTC.

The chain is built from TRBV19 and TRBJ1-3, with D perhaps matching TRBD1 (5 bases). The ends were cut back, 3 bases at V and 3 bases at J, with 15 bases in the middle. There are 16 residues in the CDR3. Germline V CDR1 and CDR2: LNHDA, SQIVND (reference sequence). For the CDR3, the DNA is TGTGCCAGTAGTATTCAGGTGGGACTCTTTGGAAACACCATATATTTT. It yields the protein CASSIQVGLFGNTIYF.

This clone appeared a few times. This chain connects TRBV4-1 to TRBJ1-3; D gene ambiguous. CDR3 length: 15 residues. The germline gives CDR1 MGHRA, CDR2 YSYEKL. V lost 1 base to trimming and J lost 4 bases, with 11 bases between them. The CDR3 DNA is TGCGCCAGCAGCCAAGCTGTAACAGAGGGAAACACCATATATTTT. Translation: CASSQAVTEGNTIYF.

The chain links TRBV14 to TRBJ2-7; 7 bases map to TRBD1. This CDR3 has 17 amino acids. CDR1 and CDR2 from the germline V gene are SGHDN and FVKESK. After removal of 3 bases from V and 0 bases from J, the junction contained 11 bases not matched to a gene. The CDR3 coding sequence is TGTGCCAGCAGCCAGCCCACCACAGGGGAAAACTCCTACGAGCAGTACTTC. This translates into CASSQPTTGENSYEQYF. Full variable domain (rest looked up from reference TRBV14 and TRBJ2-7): EAGVTQFPSHSVIEKGQTVTLRCDPISGHDNLYWYRRVMGKEIKFLLHFVKESKQDESGMPNNRFLAERTGGTYSTLKVQPAELEDSGVYFCASSQPTTGENSYEQYFGPGTRLTVT.

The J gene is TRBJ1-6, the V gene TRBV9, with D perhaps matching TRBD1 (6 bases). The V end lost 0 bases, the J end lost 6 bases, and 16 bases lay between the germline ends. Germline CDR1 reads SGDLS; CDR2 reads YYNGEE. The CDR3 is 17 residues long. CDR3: CASSVDGRGAFNSPLHF. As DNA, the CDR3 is TGTGCCAGCAGCGTAGATGGCAGGGGAGCCTTTAATTCACCCCTCCACTTT.

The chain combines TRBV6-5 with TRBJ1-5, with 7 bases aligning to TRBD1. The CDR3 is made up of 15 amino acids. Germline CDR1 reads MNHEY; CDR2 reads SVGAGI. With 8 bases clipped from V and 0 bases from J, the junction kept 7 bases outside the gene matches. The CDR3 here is CASFPGQNSNQPQHF. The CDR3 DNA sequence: TGTGCCAGCTTCCCGGGACAGAATAGCAATCAGCCCCAGCATTTT.

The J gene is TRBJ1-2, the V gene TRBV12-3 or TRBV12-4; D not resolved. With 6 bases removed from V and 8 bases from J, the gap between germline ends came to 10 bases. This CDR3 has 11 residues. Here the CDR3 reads CASSSIGGYTF. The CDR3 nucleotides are TGTGCCAGCAGCTCGATCGGGGGCTACACCTTC.

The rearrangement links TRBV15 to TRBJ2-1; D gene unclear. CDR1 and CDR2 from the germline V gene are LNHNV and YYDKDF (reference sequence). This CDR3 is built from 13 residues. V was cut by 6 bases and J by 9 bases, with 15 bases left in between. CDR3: CATSRERLGEQFF. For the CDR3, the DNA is TGTGCCACCAGTCGAGAGCGCCTGGGTGAGCAGTTCTTC.

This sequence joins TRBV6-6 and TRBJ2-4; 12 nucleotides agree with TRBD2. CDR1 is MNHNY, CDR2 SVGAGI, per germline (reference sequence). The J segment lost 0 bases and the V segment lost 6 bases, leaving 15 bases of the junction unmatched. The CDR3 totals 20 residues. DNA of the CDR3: TGTGCCAGCAGCACCATATATGGACTAGCGGGGCCGATAGCCAAAAACATTCAGTACTTC. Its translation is CASSTIYGLAGPIAKNIQYF.

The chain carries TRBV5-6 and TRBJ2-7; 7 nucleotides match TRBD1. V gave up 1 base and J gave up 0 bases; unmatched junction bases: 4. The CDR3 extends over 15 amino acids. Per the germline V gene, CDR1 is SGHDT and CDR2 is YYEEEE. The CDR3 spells CASSLLDRYSYEQYF. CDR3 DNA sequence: TGTGCCAGCAGCTTGTTGGACAGGTACTCCTACGAGCAGTACTTC.

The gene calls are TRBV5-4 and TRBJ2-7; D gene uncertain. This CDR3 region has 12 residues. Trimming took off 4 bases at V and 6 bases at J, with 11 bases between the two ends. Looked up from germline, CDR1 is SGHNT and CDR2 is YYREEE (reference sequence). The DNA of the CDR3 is TGTGCCAGCAGCGGTTCTAGTGGCGAGCAGTACTTC. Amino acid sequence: CASSGSSGEQYF.

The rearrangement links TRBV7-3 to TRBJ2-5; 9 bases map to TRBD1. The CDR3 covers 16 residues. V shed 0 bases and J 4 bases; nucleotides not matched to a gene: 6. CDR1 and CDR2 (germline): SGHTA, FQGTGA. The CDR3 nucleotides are TGTGCCAGCAGCTTAACGACCACAGGGGGCGGAGAGACCCAGTACTTC. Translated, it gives CASSLTTTGGGETQYF.

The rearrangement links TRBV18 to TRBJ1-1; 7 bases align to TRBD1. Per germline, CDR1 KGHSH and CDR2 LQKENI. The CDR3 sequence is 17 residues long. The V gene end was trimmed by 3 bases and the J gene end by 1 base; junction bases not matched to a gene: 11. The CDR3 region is CASSPTRQGLRNTEAFF. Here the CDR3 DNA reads TGTGCCAGCTCACCGACCCGACAGGGCCTAAGGAACACTGAAGCTTTCTTT. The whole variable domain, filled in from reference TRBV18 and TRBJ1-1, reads NAGVMQNPRHLVRRRGQEARLRCSPMKGHSHVYWYRQLPEEGLKFMVYLQKENIIDESGMPKERFSAEFPKEGPSILRIQQVVRGDSAAYFCASSPTRQGLRNTEAFFGQGTRLTVV.

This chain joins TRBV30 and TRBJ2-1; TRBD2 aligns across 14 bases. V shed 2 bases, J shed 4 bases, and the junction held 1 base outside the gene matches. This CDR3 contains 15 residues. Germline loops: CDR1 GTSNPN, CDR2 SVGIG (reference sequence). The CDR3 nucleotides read TGTGCCTGGAGTAGACTAGCGGGAGGGTACAATGAGCAGTTCTTC. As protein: CAWSRLAGGYNEQFF.

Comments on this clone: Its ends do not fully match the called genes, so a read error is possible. The CDR3 sequence is CARAGLAGSSHQLF. CDR3 coding DNA: TGTGCCAGAGCGGGACTAGCGGGGTCCTCCCATCAGCTCTTC. This rearrangement joins TRBV2 to TRBJ2-1; 13 bases agree with TRBD2. CDR1 SNHLY and CDR2 FYNNEI come from the germline V gene. The CDR3 totals 14 residues.